Listed below are T cell receptor beta chains from one sample, sequenced in a study of CD8 T cells in Susac syndrome. MiXCR, run by TCRdb on the immunoSEQ multiplex PCR reads, gives a single entry per CDR3 protein. This table holds approximately 150,000 distinct CDR3 sequences, roughly 95% found once. The sample taken for sequencing was CD4+ T cells from PBMCs. These receptors all come from a human donor with Susac syndrome. Both conserved end residues are part of each CDR3. The D gene is left open where the match is weak. Only part of the rows carry a size: once, few, many, or a class if the clone is expanded.

d_call,v_call,clone_size,j_call,cdr3_aa,cdr3_nt
TRBD1,TRBV29-1,once,TRBJ2-2,CSVRQGNTGELFF,TGCAGCGTCAGACAGGGGAACACCGGGGAGCTGTTTTTT
-,TRBV28,few,TRBJ1-5,CASSRDGTNQPQHF,TGTGCCAGCAGTCGTGACGGCACCAATCAGCCCCAGCATTTT
-,TRBV2,-,TRBJ2-6,CASSGNRAGANVLTF,TGTGCCAGCAGCGGAAACAGGGCTGGGGCCAACGTCCTGACTTTC
TRBD1,TRBV20-1,-,TRBJ1-5,CSASRGQIVQPQHF,TGCAGTGCTTCCAGGGGGCAGATAGTGCAGCCCCAGCATTTT
-,TRBV20-1,-,TRBJ2-1,CSARESGRLNEQFF,TGCAGTGCTAGAGAGTCAGGGAGATTAAATGAGCAGTTCTTC
-,TRBV5-4,-,TRBJ2-1,CASSLLDNYNEQFF,TGTGCCAGCAGCTTGTTGGACAACTACAATGAGCAGTTCTTC
-,TRBV29-1,-,TRBJ2-6,CSVRGAGANVLTF,TGCAGCGTTCGCGGTGCTGGGGCCAACGTCCTGACTTTC
-,TRBV4-1,-,TRBJ2-6,CASSRPGTPISGANVLTF,TGCGCCAGCAGCCGACCCGGGACACCAATCTCTGGGGCCAACGTCCTGACTTTC
-,TRBV28,-,TRBJ2-7,CASSYADGLGNYEQYF,TGTGCCAGCAGTTACGCCGATGGGTTGGGGAACTACGAGCAGTACTTC
-,TRBV4-2,-,TRBJ2-7,CASSQAAGNEQYF,TGTGCCAGCAGCCAAGCGGCGGGTAACGAGCAGTACTTC
TRBD1,TRBV4-1,once,TRBJ1-2,CASSQAETGGSHGYTF,TGCGCCAGCAGCCAAGCCGAGACAGGGGGTTCGCATGGCTACACCTTC
TRBD1,TRBV9,-,TRBJ2-3,CASSETGRTDTQYF,TGTGCCAGCAGCGAGACAGGGAGAACAGATACGCAGTATTTT
-,TRBV19,-,TRBJ2-7,CASSYRDLDYEQYF,TGTGCCAGTAGCTACCGGGATCTCGACTACGAGCAGTACTTC
TRBD2,TRBV2,-,TRBJ2-3,CASSPREAVSHTQYF,TGTGCCAGCAGTCCCCGGGAGGCCGTCTCTCATACGCAGTATTTT
-,TRBV15,-,TRBJ2-3,CATSRAHPVEDTQYF,TGTGCCACCAGCAGAGCCCACCCTGTGGAAGATACGCAGTATTTT
-,TRBV7-2,-,TRBJ2-1,CASSSTWASYNEQFF,TGTGCCAGCAGCTCGACTTGGGCCTCCTACAATGAGCAGTTCTTC
TRBD2,TRBV12-3/TRBV12-4,-,TRBJ2-6,CASTPNRGGGSGANVLTF,TGTGCCAGCACCCCCAACCGAGGCGGGGGGTCTGGGGCCAACGTCCTGACTTTC
TRBD1,TRBV29-1,-,TRBJ1-2,CSDGRTGYGYTF,TGCAGCGACGGCAGGACAGGTTATGGCTACACCTTC
TRBD2,TRBV7-9,-,TRBJ2-7,CASSREGLAETYEQYF,TGTGCCAGCAGCAGAGAGGGACTAGCGGAGACCTACGAGCAGTACTTC
-,TRBV28,-,TRBJ1-5,CASSQGYQPQHF,TGTGCCAGCAGTCAGGGTTATCAGCCCCAGCATTTT
-,TRBV3-1,-,TRBJ1-1,CASSQRDKNTEAFF,TGTGCCAGCAGCCAACGGGACAAGAACACTGAAGCTTTCTTT
TRBD1,TRBV18,few,TRBJ2-7,CASSPRDSSYEQYF,TGTGCCAGCTCACCCCGGGACAGCTCCTACGAGCAGTACTTC
TRBD1,TRBV5-1,-,TRBJ1-1,CASSSQTTGARTEAFF,TGCGCCAGCAGCTCGCAAACCACAGGGGCGAGGACTGAAGCTTTCTTT
-,TRBV2,-,TRBJ2-2,CASSVYSNTGELFF,TGTGCCAGCAGTGTGTATTCGAACACCGGGGAGCTGTTTTTT
-,TRBV5-1,-,TRBJ2-3,CASSGGRFTDTQYF,TGCGCCAGCAGCGGGGGACGTTTTACAGATACGCAGTATTTT
-,TRBV6-2/TRBV6-3,-,TRBJ2-3,CASRASAPDTQYF,TGTGCCAGTCGCGCTAGCGCTCCCGATACGCAGTATTTT
-,TRBV20-1,-,TRBJ2-2,CSASAGELFF,TGCAGTGCTAGTGCCGGGGAGCTGTTTTTT
-,TRBV10-3,-,TRBJ2-7,CAIGSSYEQYF,TGTGCCATCGGGAGCTCCTACGAGCAGTACTTC
TRBD2,TRBV2,-,TRBJ2-2,CASKRLAGETGELFF,TGTGCCAGCAAGCGACTAGCGGGGGAAACCGGGGAGCTGTTTTTT
-,TRBV5-1,-,TRBJ2-3,CASSLKGTDTQYF,TGCGCCAGCAGCTTGAAGGGAACGGATACGCAGTATTTT
-,TRBV2,few,TRBJ1-5,CASSLQGRNQPQHF,TGTGCCAGCAGTTTACAGGGACGTAACCAGCCCCAGCATTTT
-,TRBV29-1,-,TRBJ2-1,CSVVSAAGQGYGEQFF,TGCAGCGTTGTATCGGCGGCAGGGCAGGGGTACGGTGAGCAGTTCTTC
-,TRBV7-9,-,TRBJ2-1,CASSIRDVQFF,TGTGCCAGCAGCATCCGGGACGTCCAGTTCTTC
TRBD1,TRBV9,-,TRBJ2-5,CASSVGLGQGEETQYF,TGTGCCAGCAGCGTGGGCCTGGGACAGGGTGAAGAGACCCAGTACTTC
TRBD2,TRBV5-1,-,TRBJ2-1,CASSLGLAGGKSSSYNEQFF,TGCGCCAGCAGCTTGGGACTAGCGGGGGGCAAATCAAGCTCCTACAATGAGCAGTTCTTC
TRBD1,TRBV5-4,-,TRBJ2-3,CASSPAGQARGGTQYF,TGTGCCAGCAGCCCGGCCGGACAGGCCAGGGGTGGCACGCAGTATTTT
-,TRBV4-1,-,TRBJ2-3,CASSQEDPSPDTQYF,TGCGCCAGCAGCCAAGAAGACCCTAGCCCGGATACGCAGTATTTT
TRBD1,TRBV28,-,TRBJ2-2,CATHQGANTGELFF,TGTGCCACTCACCAGGGGGCGAACACCGGGGAGCTGTTTTTT
TRBD1,TRBV9,-,TRBJ2-7,CASSLRQGAYEQYF,TGTGCCAGCAGCTTACGACAGGGGGCTTACGAGCAGTACTTC
-,TRBV9,-,TRBJ2-2,CASSVSTNTGELFF,TGTGCCAGCAGCGTATCTACGAACACCGGGGAGCTGTTTTTT
-,TRBV25-1,-,TRBJ1-3,CASIQGNTIYF,TGTGCCAGCATTCAGGGAAACACCATATATTTT